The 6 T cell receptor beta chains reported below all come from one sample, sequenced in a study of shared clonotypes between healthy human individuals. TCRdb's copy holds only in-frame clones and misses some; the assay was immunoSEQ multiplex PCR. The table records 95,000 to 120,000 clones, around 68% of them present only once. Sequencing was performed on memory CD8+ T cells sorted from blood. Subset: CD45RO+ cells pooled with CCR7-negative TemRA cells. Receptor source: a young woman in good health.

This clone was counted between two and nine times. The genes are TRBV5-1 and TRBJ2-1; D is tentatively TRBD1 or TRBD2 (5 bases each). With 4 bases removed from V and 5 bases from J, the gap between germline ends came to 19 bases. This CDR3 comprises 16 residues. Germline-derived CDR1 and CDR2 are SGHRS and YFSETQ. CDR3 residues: CASSVRWGIANNEQFF. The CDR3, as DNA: TGCGCCAGCAGCGTCCGTTGGGGGATAGCTAACAATGAGCAGTTCTTC.

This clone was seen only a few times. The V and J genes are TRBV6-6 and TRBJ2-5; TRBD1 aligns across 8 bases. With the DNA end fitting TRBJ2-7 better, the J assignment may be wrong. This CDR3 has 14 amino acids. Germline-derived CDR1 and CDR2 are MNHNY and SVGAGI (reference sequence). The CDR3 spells CASRLTGESYEQYF. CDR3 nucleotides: TGTGCCAGCAGGTTGACAGGGGAAAGCTACGAGCAGTACTTC.

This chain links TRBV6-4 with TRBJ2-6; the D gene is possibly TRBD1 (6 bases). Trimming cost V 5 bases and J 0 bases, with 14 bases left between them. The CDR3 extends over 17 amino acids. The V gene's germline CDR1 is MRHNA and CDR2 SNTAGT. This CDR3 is CASSPLGHDSGANVLTF. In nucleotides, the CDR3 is TGTGCCAGCAGTCCACTGGGACACGACTCTGGGGCCAACGTCCTGACTTTC.

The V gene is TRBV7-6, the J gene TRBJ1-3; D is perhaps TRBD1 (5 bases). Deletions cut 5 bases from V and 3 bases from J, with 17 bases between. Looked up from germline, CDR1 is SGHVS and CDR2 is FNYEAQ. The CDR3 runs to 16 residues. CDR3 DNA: TGTGCCAGCAGCCCCTCCAGTCAGGGAGGTGGAAACACCATATATTTT. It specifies CASSPSSQGGGNTIYF.

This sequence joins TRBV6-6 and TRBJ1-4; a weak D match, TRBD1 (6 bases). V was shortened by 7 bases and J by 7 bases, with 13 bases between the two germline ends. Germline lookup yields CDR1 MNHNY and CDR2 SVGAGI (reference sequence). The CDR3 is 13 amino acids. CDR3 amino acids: CASNRAEAEKLFF. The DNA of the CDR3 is TGTGCCAGCAACAGGGCGGAGGCTGAAAAACTGTTTTTT.

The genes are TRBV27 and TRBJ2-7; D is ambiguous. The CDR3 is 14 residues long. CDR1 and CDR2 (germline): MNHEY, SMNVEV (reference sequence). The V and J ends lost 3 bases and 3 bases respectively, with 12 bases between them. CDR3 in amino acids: CASSFHPPIYEQYF. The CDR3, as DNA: TGTGCCAGCAGTTTCCACCCCCCTATCTACGAGCAGTACTTC.